This TCR beta chain originates from a study of early T cells in non-severe SARS-CoV-2 infection. Study-wide context: Sequenced material consisted of bulk RNA (from unsorted whole blood), and chains were unpaired. General study findings and limits: Database matching using VDJdb favored anti-spike CD8 responses, with private and CD4 specificities left missing.

Individual cDNA molecules each received unique molecular identifiers attached to them. TCRdb called the 5' RACE reads again in MiXCR, with one record for every CDR3 protein. The data contain fewer than 100,000 distinct CDR3 sequences, about 12% of them seen just once; the ten biggest clones take up roughly 3.1%. V shed 4 bases and J shed 10 bases, with 14 bases lying between them. The CDR3 spans 14 residues. The germline CDR1 and CDR2 sequences are SGHTA and FQGTGA. To note about this clonotype: What it recognizes is unknown.

The specimen was whole blood. This TCR came from an adult who was a healthcare worker with PCR-confirmed SARS-CoV-2 infection or an uninfected control (not recorded which). The genes are TRBV7-3 and TRBJ1-6; D remains unclear. The CDR3 spells CASSSAGRGSPLHF. In nucleotides, the CDR3 is TGTGCCAGCAGCTCCGCCGGGAGAGGGTCACCCCTCCACTTT.